These T cell receptor beta chains were read from a single sample in a study of response to subunit inactivated influenza vaccine. TCRdb independently ran MiXCR on the RT-PCR reads; one entry per CDR3 protein. The sample has hundreds of thousands of distinct CDR3 sequences; around a sixth are singletons. The sequences come from PBMCs from blood, collected around 5 days after vaccination. The receptors were sampled from a man between 45 and 60 years old who received an inactivated influenza vaccine. CDR3s include the opening cysteine and the closing phenylalanine or tryptophan.

V gene: TRBV7-2
CDR3 protein: CASRPIAGGGYNEQFF

V gene: TRBV7-2
CDR3 protein: CASSPMTGNGIQYF

V gene: TRBV29-1
CDR3 protein: CSGVAGGPSYEQYF

V gene: TRBV27
CDR3 protein: CASSLYGANTGELFF

V gene: TRBV3-1
CDR3 protein: CASSQASLSYEQYF

V gene: TRBV6-5
CDR3 protein: CASSYRGSHTDTQYF

V gene: TRBV20-1
CDR3 protein: CSARRGQTNTEAFF

V gene: TRBV10-3
CDR3 protein: CAISESTLQGTKSEQYF

V gene: TRBV12-3/TRBV12-4
CDR3 protein: CASSRGDTAGSEQFF

V gene: TRBV20-1
CDR3 protein: CSARKGFYGYTF

V gene: TRBV7-8
CDR3 protein: CASSLRPGPRPSAQYF

V gene: TRBV6-1
CDR3 protein: CASSGGGRTEAFF

V gene: TRBV11-2
CDR3 protein: CASSLGDRSGTQYF

V gene: TRBV10-3
CDR3 protein: CAIRDPPYEQYF

V gene: TRBV12-3/TRBV12-4
CDR3 protein: CASSLGGPAVSTGELFF

V gene: TRBV7-6
CDR3 protein: CASSEVRASNYGYTF

V gene: TRBV2
CDR3 protein: CASTGQGGKTQYF

V gene: TRBV5-6
CDR3 protein: CASSLLAGVTDTQYF

V gene: TRBV5-6
CDR3 protein: CASRRPGLASIADTQYF

V gene: TRBV21-1
CDR3 protein: CASPQPGQTNTGELFF

V gene: TRBV5-5
CDR3 protein: CASSFWLSYNEQFF

V gene: TRBV5-1
CDR3 protein: CASRRGQGPTEAFF

V gene: TRBV4-3
CDR3 protein: CASSQEGQGRGDIQYF

V gene: TRBV10-3
CDR3 protein: CAITSGETDTQYF

V gene: TRBV6-5
CDR3 protein: CASSYPGVMNTEAFF

V gene: TRBV20-1
CDR3 protein: CSARESRLAGGETQYF

V gene: TRBV6-2/TRBV6-3
CDR3 protein: CASSRGLHSGANVLTF

V gene: TRBV24-1
CDR3 protein: CATSEGLGSYGYTF

V gene: TRBV6-1
CDR3 protein: CASSEAGTGTYHSYEQYF

V gene: TRBV7-2
CDR3 protein: CASSYSGRGREQYF

V gene: TRBV12-3/TRBV12-4
CDR3 protein: CASSLGAYEQFF

V gene: TRBV10-3
CDR3 protein: CAIRRGLDTDTQYF

V gene: TRBV20-1
CDR3 protein: CSANPGSEQFF

V gene: TRBV5-1
CDR3 protein: CASSVWTVGDSPLHF

V gene: TRBV7-9
CDR3 protein: CASSVGRRAYEQYF

V gene: TRBV21-1
CDR3 protein: CANRLGTDTQYF

V gene: TRBV6-1
CDR3 protein: CASSGHTGGSYSNYGYTF

V gene: TRBV7-2
CDR3 protein: CASSPGIYGYTF

V gene: TRBV7-8
CDR3 protein: CASSLVSGLKGEQYF

V gene: TRBV20-1
CDR3 protein: CSAPVGGYNQPQHF

V gene: TRBV29-1
CDR3 protein: CSVRTGPDTQYF

V gene: TRBV20-1
CDR3 protein: CSARGGLAGGLQETQYF

V gene: TRBV12-3/TRBV12-4
CDR3 protein: CASSTSGRVDEQFF

V gene: TRBV7-3
CDR3 protein: CASSLTTGRNEQFF

V gene: TRBV6-1
CDR3 protein: CASSPTGVSSYEQYF

V gene: TRBV9
CDR3 protein: CASSVGASGGPQETQYF